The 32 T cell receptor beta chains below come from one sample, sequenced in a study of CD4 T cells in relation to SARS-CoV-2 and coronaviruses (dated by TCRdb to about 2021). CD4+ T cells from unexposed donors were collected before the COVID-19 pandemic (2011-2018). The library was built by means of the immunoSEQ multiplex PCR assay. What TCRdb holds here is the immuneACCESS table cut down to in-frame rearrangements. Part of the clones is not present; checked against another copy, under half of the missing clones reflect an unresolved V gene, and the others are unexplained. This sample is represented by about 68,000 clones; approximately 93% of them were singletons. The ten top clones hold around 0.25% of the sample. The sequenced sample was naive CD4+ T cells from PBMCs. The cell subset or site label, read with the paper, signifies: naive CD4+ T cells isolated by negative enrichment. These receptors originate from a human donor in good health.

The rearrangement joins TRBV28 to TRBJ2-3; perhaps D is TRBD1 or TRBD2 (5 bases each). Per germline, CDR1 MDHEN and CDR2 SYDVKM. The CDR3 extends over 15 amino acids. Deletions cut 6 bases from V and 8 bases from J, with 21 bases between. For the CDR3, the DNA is TGTGCCAGCAGACGAGAGGGGTCCCTGGGGCGTACGCAGTATTTT. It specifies CASRREGSLGRTQYF.

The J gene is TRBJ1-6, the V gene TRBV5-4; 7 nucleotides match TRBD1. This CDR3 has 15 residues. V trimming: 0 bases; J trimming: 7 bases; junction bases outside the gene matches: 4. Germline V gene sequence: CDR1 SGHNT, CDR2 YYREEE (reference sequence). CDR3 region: CASSLDGRGNSPLHF. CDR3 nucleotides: TGTGCCAGCAGCTTGGACGGCAGGGGGAATTCACCCCTCCACTTT.

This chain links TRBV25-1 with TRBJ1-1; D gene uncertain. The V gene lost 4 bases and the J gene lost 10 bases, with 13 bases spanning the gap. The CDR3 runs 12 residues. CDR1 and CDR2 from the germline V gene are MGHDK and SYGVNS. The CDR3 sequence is CASSGGGVAAFF. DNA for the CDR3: TGTGCCAGCAGTGGAGGTGGGGTAGCAGCTTTCTTT. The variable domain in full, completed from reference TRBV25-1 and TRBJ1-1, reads EADIYQTPRYLVIGTGKKITLECSQTMGHDKMYWYQQDPGMELHLIHYSYGVNSTEKGDLSSESTVSRIRTEHFPLTLESARPSHTSQYLCASSGGGVAAFFGQGTRLTVV.

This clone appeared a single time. The CDR3 reads CASSLSGSNEQFF. The CDR3 nucleotides read TGTGCCAGCAGCTTATCCGGGAGCAATGAGCAGTTCTTC. The chain is built from TRBV11-2 and TRBJ2-1; weak D call: TRBD2 (6 bases). Germline V CDR1 and CDR2: SGHAT, FQNNGV. Trimming stripped 2 bases from V and 6 bases from J, with 8 bases between. The CDR3 runs 13 residues.

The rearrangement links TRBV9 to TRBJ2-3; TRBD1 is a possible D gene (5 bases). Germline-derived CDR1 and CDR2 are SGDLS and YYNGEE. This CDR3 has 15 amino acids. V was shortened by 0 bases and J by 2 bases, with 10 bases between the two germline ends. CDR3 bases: TGTGCCAGCAGCGTAGAGGACACGCCCACAGATACGCAGTATTTT. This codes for CASSVEDTPTDTQYF.

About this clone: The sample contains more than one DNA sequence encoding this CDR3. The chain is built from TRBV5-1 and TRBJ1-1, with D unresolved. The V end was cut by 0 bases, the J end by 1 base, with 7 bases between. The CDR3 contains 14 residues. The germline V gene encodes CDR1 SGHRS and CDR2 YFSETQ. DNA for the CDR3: TGCGCCAGCAGCTTGGGGGCACCGAACACTGAAGCTTTCTTT. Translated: CASSLGAPNTEAFF.

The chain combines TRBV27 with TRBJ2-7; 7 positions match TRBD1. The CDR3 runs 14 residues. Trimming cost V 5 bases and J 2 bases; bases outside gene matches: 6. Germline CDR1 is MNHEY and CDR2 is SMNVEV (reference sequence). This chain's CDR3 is CASSPWDRTYEQYF. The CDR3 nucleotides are TGTGCCAGCAGTCCGTGGGACAGAACCTACGAGCAGTACTTC.

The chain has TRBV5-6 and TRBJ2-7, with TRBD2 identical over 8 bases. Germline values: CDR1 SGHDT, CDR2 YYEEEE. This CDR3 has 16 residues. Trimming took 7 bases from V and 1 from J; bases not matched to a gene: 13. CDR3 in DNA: TGTGCCAGCTCCGAGTTAGCGGGAAGTGGGTCCTACGAGCAGTACTTC. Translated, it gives CASSELAGSGSYEQYF.

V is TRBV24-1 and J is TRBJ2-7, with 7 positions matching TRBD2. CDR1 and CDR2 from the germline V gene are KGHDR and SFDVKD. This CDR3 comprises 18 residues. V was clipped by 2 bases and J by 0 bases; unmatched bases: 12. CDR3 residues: CATSDSSVGRGSSYEQYF. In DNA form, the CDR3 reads TGTGCCACCAGTGATTCCTCCGTGGGGCGCGGGAGCTCCTACGAGCAGTACTTC.

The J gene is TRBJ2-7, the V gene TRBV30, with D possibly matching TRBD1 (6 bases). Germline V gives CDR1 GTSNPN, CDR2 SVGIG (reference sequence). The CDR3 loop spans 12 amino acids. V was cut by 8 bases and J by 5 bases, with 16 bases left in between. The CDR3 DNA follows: TGTGCCGCTGGGCAGGGGTCCCACGAGCAGTACTTC. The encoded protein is CAAGQGSHEQYF.

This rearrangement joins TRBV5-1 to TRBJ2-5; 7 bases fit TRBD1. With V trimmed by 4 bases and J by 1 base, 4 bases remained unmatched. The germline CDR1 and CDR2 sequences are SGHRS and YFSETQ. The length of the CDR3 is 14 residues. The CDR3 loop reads CASSRGQPQETQYF. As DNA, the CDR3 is TGCGCCAGCAGCCGGGGACAGCCCCAAGAGACCCAGTACTTC. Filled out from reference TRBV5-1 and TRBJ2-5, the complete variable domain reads KAGVTQTPRYLIKTRGQQVTLSCSPISGHRSVSWYQQTPGQGLQFLFEYFSETQRNKGNFPGRFSGRQFSNSRSEMNVSTLELGDSALYLCASSRGQPQETQYFGPGTRLLVL.

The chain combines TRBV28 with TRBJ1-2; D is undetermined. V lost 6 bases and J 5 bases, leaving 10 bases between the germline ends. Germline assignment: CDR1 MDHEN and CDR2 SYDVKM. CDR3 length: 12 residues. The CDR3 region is CASRDRIYGYTF. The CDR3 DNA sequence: TGTGCCAGCAGGGACCGTATTTATGGCTACACCTTC.

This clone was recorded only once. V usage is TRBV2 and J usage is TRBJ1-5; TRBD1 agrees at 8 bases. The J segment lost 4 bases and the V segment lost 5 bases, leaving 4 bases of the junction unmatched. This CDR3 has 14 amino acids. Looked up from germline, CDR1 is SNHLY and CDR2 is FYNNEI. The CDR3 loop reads CASSRQGPNQPQHF. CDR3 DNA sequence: TGTGCCAGCAGTCGACAGGGGCCTAATCAGCCCCAGCATTTT. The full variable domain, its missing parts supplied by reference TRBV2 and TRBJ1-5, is EPEVTQTPSHQVTQMGQEVILRCVPISNHLYFYWYRQILGQKVEFLVSFYNNEISEKSEIFDDQFSVERPDGSNFTLKIRSTKLEDSAMYFCASSRQGPNQPQHFGDGTRLSIL.

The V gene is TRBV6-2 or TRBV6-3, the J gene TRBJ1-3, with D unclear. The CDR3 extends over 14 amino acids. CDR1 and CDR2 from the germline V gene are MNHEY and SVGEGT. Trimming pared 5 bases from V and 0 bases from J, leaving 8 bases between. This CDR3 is CASSPGVSGNTIYF. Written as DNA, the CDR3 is TGTGCCAGCAGTCCCGGGGTCTCTGGAAACACCATATATTTT.

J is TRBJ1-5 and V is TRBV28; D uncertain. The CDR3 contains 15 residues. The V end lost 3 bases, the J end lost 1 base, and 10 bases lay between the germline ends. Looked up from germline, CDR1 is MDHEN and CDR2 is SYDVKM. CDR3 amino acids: CASSFADGSNQPQHF. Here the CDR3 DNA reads TGTGCCAGCAGTTTCGCGGACGGAAGCAATCAGCCCCAGCATTTT.

CDR3 in DNA: TGTGCCATCAGGCCTACTGGCCGGACCCATGAGCAGTTCTTC. Protein product: CAIRPTGRTHEQFF. The genes are TRBV10-3 and TRBJ2-1; D uncertain. The V end lost 6 bases, the J end lost 8 bases, and 17 bases lay between the germline ends. CDR3 length: 14 amino acids. Germline assignment: CDR1 ENHRY and CDR2 SYGVKD.

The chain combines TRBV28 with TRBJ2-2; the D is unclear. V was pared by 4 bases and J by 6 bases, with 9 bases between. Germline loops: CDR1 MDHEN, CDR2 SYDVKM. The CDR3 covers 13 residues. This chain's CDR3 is CASSSRVPGELFF. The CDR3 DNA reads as TGTGCCAGCAGTTCTCGAGTCCCCGGGGAGCTGTTTTTT.

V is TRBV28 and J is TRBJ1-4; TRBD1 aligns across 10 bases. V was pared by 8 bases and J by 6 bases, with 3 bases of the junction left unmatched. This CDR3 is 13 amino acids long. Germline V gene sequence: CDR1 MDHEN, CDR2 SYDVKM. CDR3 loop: CASVGTGDEKLFF. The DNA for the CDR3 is TGTGCCAGCGTCGGGACAGGGGATGAAAAACTGTTTTTT.

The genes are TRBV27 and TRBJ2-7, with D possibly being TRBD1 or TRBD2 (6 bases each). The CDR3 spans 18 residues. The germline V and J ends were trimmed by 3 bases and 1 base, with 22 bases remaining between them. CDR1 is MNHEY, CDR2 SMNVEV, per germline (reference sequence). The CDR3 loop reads CASSLQGRGASSSYEQYF. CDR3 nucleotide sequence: TGTGCCAGCAGTTTGCAGGGGCGGGGTGCTAGCAGTTCCTACGAGCAGTACTTC.

The CDR3 DNA reads as TGTGCCAGCTCCCTACGACAGGGGGCTGTGGACACTGAAGCTTTCTTT. Translating gives CASSLRQGAVDTEAFF. V usage is TRBV18 and J usage is TRBJ1-1; TRBD1 matches at 10 bases. CDR3 length: 16 residues. With V trimmed by 6 bases and J by 3 bases, 10 bases remained unmatched. Germline lookup yields CDR1 KGHSH and CDR2 LQKENI.

The DNA for the CDR3 is TGCGCCAGCAGCTCTTCCAGGCAATACCAAGAGACCCAGTACTTC. As protein: CASSSSRQYQETQYF. The rearrangement joins TRBV5-1 to TRBJ2-5, with D unclear. This CDR3 is built from 15 residues. Trimming stripped 3 bases from V and 0 bases from J, with 12 bases between. The germline gives CDR1 SGHRS, CDR2 YFSETQ.

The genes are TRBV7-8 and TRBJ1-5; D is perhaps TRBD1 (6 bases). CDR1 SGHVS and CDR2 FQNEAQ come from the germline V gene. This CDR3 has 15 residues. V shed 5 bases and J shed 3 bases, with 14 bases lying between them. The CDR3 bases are TGTGCCAGCAGCCCCGGTCGACAGGACAATCAGCCCCAGCATTTT. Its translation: CASSPGRQDNQPQHF.

CDR3 in DNA: TGTGCCAGCAGCTCGGGGGGCGGGAATGAGCAGTTCTTC. Translating gives CASSSGGGNEQFF. V usage is TRBV7-9 and J usage is TRBJ2-1, with D possibly matching TRBD2 (7 bases). The CDR3 totals 13 residues. V shed 4 bases and J shed 7 bases, with 11 bases lying between them. The germline CDR1 and CDR2 sequences are SEHNR and FQNEAQ (reference sequence).

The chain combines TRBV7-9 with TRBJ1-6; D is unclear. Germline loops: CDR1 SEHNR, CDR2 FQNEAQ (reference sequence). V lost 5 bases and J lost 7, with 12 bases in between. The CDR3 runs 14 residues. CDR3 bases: TGTGCCAGCAGCCCAGACGTGGAAAATTCACCCCTCCACTTT. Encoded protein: CASSPDVENSPLHF.

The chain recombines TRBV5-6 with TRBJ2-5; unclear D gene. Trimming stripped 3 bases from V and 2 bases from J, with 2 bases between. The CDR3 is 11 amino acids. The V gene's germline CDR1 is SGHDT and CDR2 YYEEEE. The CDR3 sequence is CASSYQETQYF. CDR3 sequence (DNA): TGTGCCAGCAGCTATCAAGAGACCCAGTACTTC.

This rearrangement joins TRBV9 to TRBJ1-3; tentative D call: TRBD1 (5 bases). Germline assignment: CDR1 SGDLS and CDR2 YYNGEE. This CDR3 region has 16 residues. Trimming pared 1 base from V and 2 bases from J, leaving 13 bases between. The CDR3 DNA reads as TGTGCCAGCAGCGTATATATCAGGGCCCCTGGAAACACCATATATTTT. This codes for CASSVYIRAPGNTIYF. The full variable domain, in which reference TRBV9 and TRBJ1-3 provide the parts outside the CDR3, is DSGVTQTPKHLITATGQRVTLRCSPRSGDLSVYWYQQSLDQGLQFLIQYYNGEERAKGNILERFSAQQFPDLHSELNLSSLELGDSALYFCASSVYIRAPGNTIYFGEGSWLTVV.

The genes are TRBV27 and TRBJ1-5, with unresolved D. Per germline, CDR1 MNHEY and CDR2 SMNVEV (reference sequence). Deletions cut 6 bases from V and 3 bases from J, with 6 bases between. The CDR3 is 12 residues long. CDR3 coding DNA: TGTGCCAGCAGCTCCCCCAATCAGCCCCAGCATTTT. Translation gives CASSSPNQPQHF.

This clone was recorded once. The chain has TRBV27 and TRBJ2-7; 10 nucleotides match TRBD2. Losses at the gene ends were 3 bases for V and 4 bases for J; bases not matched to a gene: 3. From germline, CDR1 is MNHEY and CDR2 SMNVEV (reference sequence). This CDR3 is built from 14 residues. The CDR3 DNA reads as TGTGCCAGCAGTTTTTCTAGCGGGAGTTACGAGCAGTACTTC. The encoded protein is CASSFSSGSYEQYF.

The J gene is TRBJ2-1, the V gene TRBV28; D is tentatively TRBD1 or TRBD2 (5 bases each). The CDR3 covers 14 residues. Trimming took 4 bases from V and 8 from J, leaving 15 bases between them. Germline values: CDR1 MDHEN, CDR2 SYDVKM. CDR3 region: CASSSGTSPYEQFF. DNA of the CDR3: TGTGCCAGCAGTTCTGGGACCAGCCCCTATGAGCAGTTCTTC. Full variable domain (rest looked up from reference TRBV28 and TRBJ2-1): DVKVTQSSRYLVKRTGEKVFLECVQDMDHENMFWYRQDPGLGLRLIYFSYDVKMKEKGDIPEGYSVSREKKERFSLILESASTNQTSMYLCASSSGTSPYEQFFGPGTRLTVL.

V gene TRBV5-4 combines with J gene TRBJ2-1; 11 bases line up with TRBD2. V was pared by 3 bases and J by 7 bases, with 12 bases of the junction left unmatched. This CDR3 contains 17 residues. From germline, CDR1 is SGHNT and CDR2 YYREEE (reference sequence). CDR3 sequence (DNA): TGTGCCAGCAGCTCAACGACTAGCGGGAATAGGGGAAATGAGCAGTTCTTC. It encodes CASSSTTSGNRGNEQFF.

For the CDR3, the DNA is TGTGCCAGCAGCTTAGCGGGGAGTTTATTAGCCAAAAACATTCAGTACTTC. This translates into CASSLAGSLLAKNIQYF. V gene TRBV7-9 combines with J gene TRBJ2-4; maybe TRBD2 (5 bases). This CDR3 comprises 17 residues. CDR1 and CDR2 from the germline V gene are SEHNR and FQNEAQ (reference sequence). V dropped 0 bases and J dropped 0 bases, with 12 bases sitting between them. Full variable domain (outside the CDR3, taken from reference TRBV7-9 and TRBJ2-4): DTGVSQNPRHKITKRGQNVTFRCDPISEHNRLYWYRQTLGQGPEFLTYFQNEAQLEKSRLLSDRFSAERPKGSFSTLEIQRTEQGDSAMYLCASSLAGSLLAKNIQYFGAGTRLSVL.

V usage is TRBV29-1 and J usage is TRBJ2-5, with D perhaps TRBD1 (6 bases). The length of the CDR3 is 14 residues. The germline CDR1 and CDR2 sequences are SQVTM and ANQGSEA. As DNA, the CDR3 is TGCAGTCCTCCCCATCAGGGGCTGCAAGAGACCCAGTACTTC. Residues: CSPPHQGLQETQYF.